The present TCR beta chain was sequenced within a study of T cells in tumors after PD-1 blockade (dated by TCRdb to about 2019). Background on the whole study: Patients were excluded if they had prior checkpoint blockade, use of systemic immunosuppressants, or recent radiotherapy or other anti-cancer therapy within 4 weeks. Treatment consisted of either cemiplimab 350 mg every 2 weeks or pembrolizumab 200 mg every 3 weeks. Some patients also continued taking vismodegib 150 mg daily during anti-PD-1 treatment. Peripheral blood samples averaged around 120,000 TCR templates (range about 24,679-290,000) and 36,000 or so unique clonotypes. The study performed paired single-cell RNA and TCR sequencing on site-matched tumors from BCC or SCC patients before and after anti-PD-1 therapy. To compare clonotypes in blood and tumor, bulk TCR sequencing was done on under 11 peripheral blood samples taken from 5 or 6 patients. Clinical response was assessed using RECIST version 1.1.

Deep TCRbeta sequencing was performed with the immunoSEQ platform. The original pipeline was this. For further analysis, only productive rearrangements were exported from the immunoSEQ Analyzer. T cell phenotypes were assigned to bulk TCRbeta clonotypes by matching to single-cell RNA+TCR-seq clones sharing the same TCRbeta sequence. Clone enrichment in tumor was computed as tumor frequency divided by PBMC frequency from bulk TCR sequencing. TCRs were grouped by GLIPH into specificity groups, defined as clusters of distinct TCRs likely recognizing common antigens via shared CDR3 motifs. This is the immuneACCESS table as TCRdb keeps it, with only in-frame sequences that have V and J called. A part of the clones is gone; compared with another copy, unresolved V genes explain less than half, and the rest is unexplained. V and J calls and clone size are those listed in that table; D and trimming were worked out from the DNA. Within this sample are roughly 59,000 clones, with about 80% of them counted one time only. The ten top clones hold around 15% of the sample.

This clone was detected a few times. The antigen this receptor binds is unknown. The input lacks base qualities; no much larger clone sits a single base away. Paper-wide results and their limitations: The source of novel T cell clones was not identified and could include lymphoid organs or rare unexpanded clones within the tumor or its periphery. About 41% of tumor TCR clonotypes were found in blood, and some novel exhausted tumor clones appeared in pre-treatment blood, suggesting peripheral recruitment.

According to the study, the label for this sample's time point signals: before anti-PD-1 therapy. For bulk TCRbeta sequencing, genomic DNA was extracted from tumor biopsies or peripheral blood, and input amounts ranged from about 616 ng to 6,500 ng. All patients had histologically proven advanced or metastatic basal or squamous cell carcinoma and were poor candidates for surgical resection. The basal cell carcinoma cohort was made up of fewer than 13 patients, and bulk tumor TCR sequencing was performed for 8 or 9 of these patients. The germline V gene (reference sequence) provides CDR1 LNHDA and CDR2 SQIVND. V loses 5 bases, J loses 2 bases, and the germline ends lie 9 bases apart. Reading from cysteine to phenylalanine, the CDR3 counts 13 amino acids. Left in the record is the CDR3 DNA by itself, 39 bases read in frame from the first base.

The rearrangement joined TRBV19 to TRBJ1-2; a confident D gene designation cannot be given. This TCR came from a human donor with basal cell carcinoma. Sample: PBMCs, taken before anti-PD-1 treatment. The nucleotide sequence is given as TGTGCCAGTAGTGGAGCCGGGAACTATGGCTACACCTTC. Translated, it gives CASSGAGNYGYTF.